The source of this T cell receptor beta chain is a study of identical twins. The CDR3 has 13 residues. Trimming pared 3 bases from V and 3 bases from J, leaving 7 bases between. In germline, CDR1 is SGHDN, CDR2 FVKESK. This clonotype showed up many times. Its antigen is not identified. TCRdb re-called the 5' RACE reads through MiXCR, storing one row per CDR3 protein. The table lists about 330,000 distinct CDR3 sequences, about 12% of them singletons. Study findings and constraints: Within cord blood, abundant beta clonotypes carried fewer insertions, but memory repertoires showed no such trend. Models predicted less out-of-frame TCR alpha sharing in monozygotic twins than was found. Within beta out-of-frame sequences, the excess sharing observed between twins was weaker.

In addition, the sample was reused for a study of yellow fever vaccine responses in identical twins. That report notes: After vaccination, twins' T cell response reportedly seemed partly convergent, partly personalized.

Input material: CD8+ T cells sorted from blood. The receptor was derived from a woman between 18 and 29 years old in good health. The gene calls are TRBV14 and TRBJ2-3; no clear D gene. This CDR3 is CASSHPGTDTQYF. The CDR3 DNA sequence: TGTGCCAGCAGCCACCCCGGTACAGATACGCAGTATTTT.